The 28 T cell receptor beta chains reported below all come from one sample, sequenced in a study of human T cells and chemical hapten exposure. MiXCR, applied by TCRdb to the RACE reads, yields one record per CDR3 protein. The data show some 350,000 distinct CDR3 sequences, around 7% seen once. Specified time point: patch test 1, 2 weeks after DPC sensitization. Sample treatment: therapeutic diphenylcyclopropenone sensitization with weekly scalp DPC. This sample comprised whole blood, obtained in connection with sensitization to the hapten diphenylcyclopropenone (DPC). The receptors come from a young woman with alopecia areata. Some clones in this sample may be carry-over from other donors' samples.

This clonotype was seen at least ten times. The J gene is TRBJ2-2, the V gene TRBV6-5; 10 bases are a match to TRBD2. J lost 5 bases, V lost 6 bases, and 3 bases had no gene match. This CDR3 contains 14 residues. CDR1 is MNHEY and CDR2 is SVGAGI in the germline V gene. This CDR3 is CASSSGGGTGELFF. In nucleotides, the CDR3 is TGTGCCAGCAGCAGCGGGGGGGGTACCGGGGAGCTGTTTTTT.

This clonotype has a count of ten or more. The rearrangement joins TRBV9 to TRBJ2-1, with D tentatively TRBD2 (6 bases). The CDR3 consists of 15 residues. V dropped 0 bases and J dropped 8 bases, with 15 bases sitting between them. Germline V CDR1 and CDR2: SGDLS, YYNGEE. The CDR3 DNA follows: TGTGCCAGCAGCGTAGAGGTGGGACTTGGGGATGAGCAGTTCTTC. Translation: CASSVEVGLGDEQFF.

This clonotype has a count of ten or more. This chain uses TRBV7-2 with TRBJ2-2, with D possibly matching TRBD1 (5 bases). The V end was cut by 5 bases, the J end by 6 bases, with 13 bases between. Germline lookup yields CDR1 SGHTA and CDR2 FQGNSA. The CDR3 is 14 amino acids. The CDR3 loop reads CASSPPQVAGELFF. The CDR3, as DNA: TGTGCCAGCAGCCCTCCACAGGTAGCCGGGGAGCTGTTTTTT.

CDR3 bases: TGCGCCAGCAGCCAAGCGGCAGGGAAGAACACTGAAGCTTTCTTT. Encoded protein: CASSQAAGKNTEAFF. This rearrangement joins TRBV4-1 to TRBJ1-1, with a weak D call TRBD1 (5 bases). The CDR3 has 15 residues. Germline V gives CDR1 MGHRA, CDR2 YSYEKL. The V end lost 1 base, the J end lost 1 base, and 10 bases lay between the germline ends.

This clonotype was picked up many times. The chain employs TRBV7-2 and TRBJ2-5; D perhaps matches TRBD2 (6 bases). Germline CDR1 reads SGHTA; CDR2 reads FQGNSA. The CDR3 extends over 20 amino acids. V was pared by 1 base and J by 2 bases, with 26 bases between. Here the CDR3 reads CASSLGLGRGRSPKQETQYF. In nucleotides, the CDR3 is TGTGCCAGCAGCTTAGGGTTAGGGCGGGGCCGCAGTCCAAAACAAGAGACCCAGTACTTC.

V is TRBV6-5 and J is TRBJ1-1; tentatively, D is TRBD1 (6 bases). V lost 0 bases and J lost 3, with 17 bases in between. The CDR3 is 17 residues long. CDR1 and CDR2 (germline): MNHEY, SVGAGI. CDR3 region: CASSYSPARGWDTEAFF. CDR3 coding DNA: TGTGCCAGCAGTTACTCCCCCGCGAGGGGGTGGGACACTGAAGCTTTCTTT.

This clonotype occurred a few times. The rearrangement joins TRBV3-1 to TRBJ2-3, with TRBD1 identical over 12 bases. The ends lost 8 bases at V and 6 bases at J; junction bases unmatched: 3. Germline V gene data show CDR1 as LGHDT and CDR2 as YNNKEL (reference sequence). CDR3 length equals 13 residues. This CDR3 is CASGTGGRDTQYF. CDR3 nucleotides: TGTGCCAGCGGGACAGGGGGCAGGGATACGCAGTATTTT.

In this sample, this clonotype turned up many times. CDR3 residues: CSVGLGTADGYTF. The DNA of the CDR3 is TGCAGCGTTGGCCTTGGGACGGCAGATGGCTACACCTTC. The chain joins TRBV29-1 to TRBJ1-2; D possibly corresponds to TRBD1 (5 bases). Germline V gene lookup returns CDR1 SQVTM and CDR2 ANQGSEA. The V end was cut by 4 bases, the J end by 6 bases, with 15 bases between. CDR3 size: 13 residues.

This clonotype was counted ten times or more. The chain links TRBV29-1 to TRBJ1-1, with D uncertain. Germline V gene lookup returns CDR1 SQVTM and CDR2 ANQGSEA. This CDR3 comprises 12 residues. Trimming stripped 7 bases from V and 4 bases from J, with 13 bases between. This CDR3 reads CSGRNGRTEAFF. CDR3 DNA sequence: TGCAGCGGGAGGAATGGGCGCACTGAAGCTTTCTTT.

There are many counts of this clonotype. The CDR3 nucleotides are TGCGCCAGCAGCCCATCCGGGACAGGGGTGTCGAGCAATCAGCCCCAGCATTTT. Translating gives CASSPSGTGVSSNQPQHF. The chain couples TRBV4-1 to TRBJ1-5; 10 nucleotides align to TRBD1. This CDR3 is 18 amino acids long. J lost 1 base, V lost 4 bases, and 10 bases had no gene match. CDR1 is MGHRA, CDR2 YSYEKL, per germline.

Ten or more counts support this clonotype. This chain connects TRBV5-1 to TRBJ2-5; 11 positions agree with TRBD2. Germline V gives CDR1 SGHRS, CDR2 YFSETQ. CDR3 size: 15 residues. Losses at the gene ends were 5 bases for V and 5 bases for J; bases not matched to a gene: 8. CDR3 in DNA: TGCGCCAGCAGGGCCGGGACTAGCGGCCCGGAGACCCAGTACTTC. Residues: CASRAGTSGPETQYF.

The chain recombines TRBV4-3 with TRBJ2-1; no clear D. V lost 3 bases and J lost 4, with 7 bases in between. The CDR3 loop spans 13 amino acids. In germline, CDR1 is LGHNA, CDR2 YSLEER. CDR3 residues: CASSQTLYNEQFF. The CDR3 DNA follows: TGCGCCAGCAGCCAGACGTTGTACAATGAGCAGTTCTTC.

This clonotype came up a few times. In DNA form, the CDR3 reads TGTGCCAGCAGCTCATGGGGGGACCAAGAGACCCAGTACTTC. This gives the protein CASSSWGDQETQYF. The V and J genes are TRBV7-2 and TRBJ2-5, with D tentatively TRBD2 (6 bases). Between the trimmed V and J ends, which lost 4 bases and 0 bases, there was a span of 9 bases. The CDR3 runs to 14 residues. CDR1 SGHTA and CDR2 FQGNSA come from the germline V gene.

This clonotype was detected many times. The gene calls are TRBV12-3 or TRBV12-4 and TRBJ2-1, with D maybe TRBD1 (6 bases). Deletions cut 5 bases from V and 9 bases from J, with 17 bases between. The CDR3 length is 14 residues. CDR3 nucleotides: TGTGCCAGCAGTATAAGGGGGACCCAGAGTGAGCAGTTCTTC. Its protein product is CASSIRGTQSEQFF.

This clonotype came up a few times. The J gene is TRBJ1-2, the V gene TRBV18, with TRBD1 matching 7 bases. V lost 6 bases, J lost 4 bases, and 5 bases stayed unmatched. Germline CDR1 and CDR2: KGHSH and LQKENI. CDR3 size: 13 residues. The CDR3 DNA reads as TGTGCCAGCTCGGACAGACAGGGCTATGGCTACACCTTC. Translated: CASSDRQGYGYTF.

The chain combines TRBV28 with TRBJ1-1; 8 bases map to TRBD1. There are 15 residues in the CDR3. From germline, CDR1 is MDHEN and CDR2 SYDVKM. The V and J ends lost 4 bases and 11 bases, in that order; junction bases with no gene match: 15. CDR3 residues: CASSSPGQGAPHAFF. CDR3 nucleotide sequence: TGTGCCAGCAGTTCACCCGGACAGGGCGCCCCCCACGCTTTCTTT.

The V and J genes are TRBV6-5 and TRBJ1-5; D remains ambiguous. From germline, CDR1 is MNHEY and CDR2 SVGAGI. Trimming removed 5 bases from V and 7 bases from J, with 15 bases in between. This CDR3 is built from 14 residues. The CDR3 sequence is CASSPRTVHQPQHF. The DNA of the CDR3 is TGTGCCAGCAGTCCTCGGACTGTTCACCAGCCCCAGCATTTT.

V gene TRBV2 combines with J gene TRBJ1-3; D gene uncertain. The CDR3 contains 15 residues. The V and J ends lost 4 bases and 0 bases respectively, with 10 bases between them. Per the germline V gene, CDR1 is SNHLY and CDR2 is FYNNEI. CDR3 amino acids: CASSAGADSGNTIYF. The CDR3 DNA follows: TGTGCCAGCAGTGCGGGAGCAGACTCTGGAAACACCATATATTTT.

This clonotype was seen only a few times. The V gene is TRBV28, the J gene TRBJ1-5; 8 bases line up with TRBD1. The J segment lost 0 bases and the V segment lost 7 bases, leaving 5 bases of the junction unmatched. The CDR3 runs to 15 residues. Germline-derived CDR1 and CDR2 are MDHEN and SYDVKM. CDR3 nucleotide sequence: TGTGCCAGCACTCACAGGGGGTATAGCAATCAGCCCCAGCATTTT. This gives the protein CASTHRGYSNQPQHF. Supplemented by reference TRBV28 and TRBJ1-5, the full variable domain reads DVKVTQSSRYLVKRTGEKVFLECVQDMDHENMFWYRQDPGLGLRLIYFSYDVKMKEKGDIPEGYSVSREKKERFSLILESASTNQTSMYLCASTHRGYSNQPQHFGDGTRLSIL.

In its sample, this clonotype was seen a few times. CDR3 bases: TGCGCCAGCAGCTTACCCTCGTCAGCGGGGGGGCGAGTGGATACGCAGTATTTT. Translating gives CASSLPSSAGGRVDTQYF. This rearrangement joins TRBV5-1 to TRBJ2-3; 10 bases are shared with TRBD2. The J segment lost 6 bases and the V segment lost 2 bases, leaving 15 bases of the junction unmatched. Germline V gives CDR1 SGHRS, CDR2 YFSETQ. The CDR3 totals 18 residues.

The sample holds many counts of this clonotype. The rearrangement uses TRBV7-6 and TRBJ1-1, with unresolved D. Germline V lookup: CDR1 SGHVS, CDR2 FNYEAQ. This CDR3 has 13 residues. Trimming took 1 base from V and 4 from J, leaving 7 bases between them. CDR3 region: CASSLGQITEAFF. The CDR3 DNA is TGTGCCAGCAGCTTAGGCCAGATCACTGAAGCTTTCTTT.

This clonotype was detected ten times or more. V usage is TRBV20-1 and J usage is TRBJ2-5, with 7 bases identical to TRBD2. The CDR3 consists of 15 residues. Per germline, CDR1 DFQATT and CDR2 SNEGSKA (reference sequence). The V gene end was trimmed by 1 base and the J gene end by 4 bases; junction bases not matched to a gene: 9. The CDR3 bases are TGCAGTGCTAGAGTGGGGGGGAATGAAGGAGAGACCCAGTACTTC. This translates into CSARVGGNEGETQYF.

The sample holds a few counts of this clonotype. The chain recombines TRBV7-8 with TRBJ1-1, with D possibly TRBD1 on 6 matching bases. Germline V gene sequence: CDR1 SGHVS, CDR2 FQNEAQ. This CDR3 region has 13 residues. Trimming pared 5 bases from V and 6 bases from J, leaving 13 bases between. As DNA, the CDR3 is TGTGCCAGCAGCCAGGGGAGTAACGCTGAAGCTTTCTTT. Translating gives CASSQGSNAEAFF.

This clonotype was detected a few times. The chain is built from TRBV14 and TRBJ1-1; D unresolved. Germline CDR1 and CDR2: SGHDN and FVKESK. The length of the CDR3 is 14 residues. Trimming removed 4 bases at V and 4 bases at J, with 13 bases between. The DNA for the CDR3 is TGTGCCAGCAGCCCACGCGGCTGGGCCACTGAAGCTTTCTTT. This translates into CASSPRGWATEAFF.

This clonotype was observed many times. V is TRBV10-3 and J is TRBJ1-4, with 7 bases that match TRBD1. The V and J ends lost 10 bases and 2 bases, in that order; junction bases with no gene match: 10. From germline, CDR1 is ENHRY and CDR2 SYGVKD. The CDR3 is 15 residues long. CDR3 sequence reads: CATLKPTGTNEKLFF. CDR3 nucleotide sequence: TGTGCCACGTTAAAACCGACAGGGACTAATGAAAAACTGTTTTTT.

The gene calls are TRBV4-3 and TRBJ2-2, with TRBD2 identical over 10 bases. V shed 0 bases, J shed 3 bases, and the junction held 4 bases outside the gene matches. The CDR3 consists of 17 residues. The germline V gene encodes CDR1 LGHNA and CDR2 YSLEER. CDR3 region: CASSQEAAGGYTGELFF. CDR3 coding DNA: TGCGCCAGCAGCCAAGAAGCAGCGGGGGGGTACACCGGGGAGCTGTTTTTT.

This clonotype has only a few counts. The CDR3 nucleotides read TGTGCCACCAGCAGAGGCCCCCCTACCTCAGATACGCAGTATTTT. The encoded protein is CATSRGPPTSDTQYF. V is TRBV15 and J is TRBJ2-3, with unresolved D. Germline lookup yields CDR1 LNHNV and CDR2 YYDKDF (reference sequence). The CDR3 has 15 amino acids. Trimming left V 1 base short and J 4 bases short, with 12 bases between.

This clonotype was observed many times. The chain joins TRBV24-1 to TRBJ2-3; 7 bases are a match to TRBD2. Germline lookup yields CDR1 KGHDR and CDR2 SFDVKD. V was clipped by 5 bases and J by 3 bases; unmatched bases: 4. This CDR3 spans 14 amino acids. The CDR3: CATSGIAGTDTQYF. CDR3 DNA: TGTGCCACCAGTGGGATAGCGGGTACAGATACGCAGTATTTT.